This T cell receptor (beta chain) was identified during a study of T-cell reconstitution after alpha-beta-depleted transplantation in children. The CDR3 contains 15 residues. Germline CDR1 and CDR2: SGHKS and YYEKEE (reference sequence). V was pared by 2 bases and J by 5 bases, with 16 bases between. For TCRbeta, the library was prepared with unique molecular identifiers. TCRdb reanalysed the PCR reads using MiXCR and keeps one entry per CDR3 protein. The table has about 420,000 distinct CDR3 sequences, about 17% seen once. This clonotype appeared a few times. No antigen is known for it. General study findings and limits: Reported findings indicate that, about two months after transplant, alpha-beta T cells came from several hundred expanded clones, which were derived from non-depleted graft cells.

The receptor was isolated from a boy less than two years old who had a stem cell transplant for Wiskott-Aldrich syndrome, so the T cells may come from the graft donor. The input for sequencing was PBMCs, mostly from graft donor cells, taken 360 days after TCRalphabeta/CD19-depleted stem cell transplant. The rearrangement uses TRBV5-5 and TRBJ1-1; D gene unclear. The CDR3 DNA sequence: TGTGCCAGCAGCTTTATTCCAGATAGAGTGACTGAAGCTTTCTTT. This encodes CASSFIPDRVTEAFF.